These T cell receptor beta chains were read from a single sample in a study of blood T cell repertoires in COVID-19. The repertoire was sequenced with immunoSEQ multiplex PCR; TCRdb's copy has only in-frame clones and lacks some. The sample lists more than 65,000 clones; approximately 78% were seen once. The sample consisted of peripheral blood. These TCRs come from a human donor in a cohort sampled during active COVID-19. Both conserved end residues are part of each CDR3. A D gene is named only where the DNA matches it firmly. Size is stated for part of the rows, as once, few or many counts, or as a class when the clone is expanded.

len	v_gene	abundance	d_gene	j_gene	CDR3nt	CDR3aa
14	TRBV19	.	.	TRBJ1-2	TGTGCCAGTAGGGACTCGTCCCCCTCCCCCGGCTACACCTTC	CASRDSSPSPGYTF
14	TRBV19	.	TRBD1	TRBJ1-2	TGTGCCAGTAGTATTGGGGACAGGGCGTATGGCTACACCTTC	CASSIGDRAYGYTF
15	TRBV5-6	.	TRBD1	TRBJ2-3	TGTGCCAGCAGCTTGTGGCAGGGGGCAGGAGATACGCAGTATTTT	CASSLWQGAGDTQYF
14	TRBV10-3	.	.	TRBJ2-6	TGTGCCATCAGGGCGGACTCTGGGGCCAACGTCCTGACTTTC	CAIRADSGANVLTF
13	TRBV7-9	.	.	TRBJ2-7	TGTGCCAGCAGAGGAGCCCCCTTTACCGAGCAGTACTTC	CASRGAPFTEQYF
14	TRBV7-2	few	.	TRBJ1-6	TGTGCCAGCAGCCTTAGGGGCCCAGAGTCACCCCTCCACTTT	CASSLRGPESPLHF
15	TRBV28	.	TRBD1	TRBJ1-4	TGTGCCAGCAGTTTCGGACAGGGGGCGCACGTAAAACTGTTTTTT	CASSFGQGAHVKLFF
15	TRBV7-8	.	TRBD2	TRBJ2-1	TGTGCCAGCAGCTTATCAACTAGCGGGGTGGGTGAGCAGTTCTTC	CASSLSTSGVGEQFF
15	TRBV7-2	.	TRBD1	TRBJ2-7	TGTGCCAGCAGCTTGAAGTGGACAGGGGGCGACGAGCAGTACTTC	CASSLKWTGGDEQYF
17	TRBV19	.	TRBD2	TRBJ2-5	TGTGCCAGTAGTATCGATACTAGTGGGGGGGGAGGAGAGACCCAGTACTTC	CASSIDTSGGGGETQYF
15	TRBV6-5	.	.	TRBJ2-6	TGTGCCAGCGGACGGGGAGTCTCTGGGGCCAACGTCCTGACTTTC	CASGRGVSGANVLTF
13	TRBV12-3/TRBV12-4	.	.	TRBJ2-5	TGTGCCAGCACAGGGGGGTTACAAGAGACCCAGTACTTC	CASTGGLQETQYF
16	TRBV5-4	.	.	TRBJ2-7	TGTGCCAGCAGCCAGCCCCAGAAGTCAGCGAGGTACGAGCAGTACTTC	CASSQPQKSARYEQYF
14	TRBV6-2/TRBV6-3	few	.	TRBJ1-5	TGTGCCAGCAGTTACAGGGGAAGCAATCAGCCCCAGCATTTT	CASSYRGSNQPQHF
11	TRBV29-1	.	TRBD1	TRBJ1-2	TGCAGCGGAGGGACAGTTATGGGCTACACCTTC	CSGGTVMGYTF
14	TRBV18	.	.	TRBJ2-2	TGTGCCAGCTCAAATGGCAGGGCGTCCGGGGAGCTGTTTTTT	CASSNGRASGELFF
17	TRBV3-1/TRBV3-2	.	.	TRBJ1-4	TGTGCCAGCAGCCACCCTGGGCGGGCCGGCACTAATGAAAAACTGTTTTTT	CASSHPGRAGTNEKLFF
14	TRBV4-2	.	TRBD1	TRBJ1-1	TGTGCCAGCAGCCAAACCCCTCAGGGGGGACGAGCTTTCTTT	CASSQTPQGGRAFF
16	TRBV18	.	TRBD2	TRBJ2-1	TGTGCCAGCTCATCTACTAGCGGGGGGGCCTACAATGAGCAGTTCTTC	CASSSTSGGAYNEQFF
14	TRBV19	.	TRBD1	TRBJ1-6	TGTGCCAGTAGTAACGGACAGGGAAATTCACCCCTCCACTTT	CASSNGQGNSPLHF
13	TRBV3-1/TRBV3-2	.	.	TRBJ1-5	TGTGCCAGCAGCCAAGGGGGGCAACAGCCCCAGCATTTT	CASSQGGQQPQHF
15	TRBV5-1	.	TRBD1	TRBJ2-7	TGCGCCAGCAGCGGGGCGGGACAGGGAGGTGACGAGCAGTACTTC	CASSGAGQGGDEQYF
15	TRBV7-9	.	TRBD2	TRBJ2-7	TGTGCCAGCAGCTACTTAGCGGGGGGGGTCTACGAGCAGTACTTC	CASSYLAGGVYEQYF
15	TRBV9	.	TRBD2	TRBJ2-3	TGTGCCAGCAGCGTAGACGGGACTAGTACAGATACGCAGTATTTT	CASSVDGTSTDTQYF
14	TRBV5-1	few	.	TRBJ2-7	TGCGCCAGCAGCTTCAGGGAAAACTCCTACGAGCAGTACTTC	CASSFRENSYEQYF